This T cell receptor beta chain originates from a study of OX40 agonist ivuxolimab in advanced cancers. In terms of the full investigation: The costimulatory receptor OX40 (CD134) was targeted by ivuxolimab, a fully human IgG2 agonistic monoclonal antibody. Patients were allowed to have had prior anti-PD-1, anti-PD-L1 or anti-CTLA-4 therapy, and more than 30% of the dose-escalation patients had previously received checkpoint inhibitors. Peripheral TCRbeta sequencing aimed to test whether ivuxolimab altered TCR sequence diversity and caused clonal T-cell expansion. Of the approximately 54 dose-escalation patients, hepatocellular carcinoma was present in 19, melanoma in some 15, renal cell carcinoma in 9 and head and neck cancer in 9. Intravenous ivuxolimab was administered to patients every 2 weeks at six dose levels: 0.01, 0.1, 0.3, 1.5, 3 and 10 mg/kg. The dose-escalation cohort was around 84% male with a mean age of roughly 60 years, ranging from 23 to 79. Partial responses occurred in three dose-escalation patients, of whom one had hepatocellular carcinoma and two had cutaneous melanoma. The monotherapy dose-escalation portion (N of about 57 patients) of the phase I ivuxolimab trial is reported in the paper. The research as a whole found: In the 0.1-3.0 mg/kg groups, partial responders had among the lowest normalized peripheral clonal expansion, particularly in CD8+ T cells. Low levels of normalized T-cell clonal expansion were also seen in some patients who did not respond. After ivuxolimab, expanded clones were on average more numerous among CD8+ T cells than among CD4+ T cells. The antigen specificity of the peripheral T cells that underwent clonal expansion was not determined. At doses from 0.1 to 3.0 mg/kg, clonal expansion was seen in both CD4+ and CD8+ blood T cells between baseline and week 6.

Remarks on this clone: Its target antigen remains unknown. Within one base of it there is no much larger clone, and no base qualities were kept.

The trial excluded patients who had a history of autoimmune disease or were on systemic immunosuppression. Peripheral blood for TCR sequencing was drawn from every dose cohort at baseline, at cycle 4 day 1 and at cycle 7 day 1. Samples came from an open-label, multicenter, first-in-human phase I dose-escalation trial of ivuxolimab. The trial enrolled adults with locally advanced or metastatic head and neck squamous cell, hepatocellular, melanoma or renal cell carcinoma. CD4+ and CD8+ T cells were sorted separately from peripheral blood before TCR sequencing. For sequencing of the TCRbeta CDR3 region, genomic DNA was extracted from the sorted cells. TCRbeta CDR3 regions were sequenced using the immunoSEQ Assay. TCRdb took over this immuneACCESS table, retaining in-frame rearrangements with V and J assigned. Such tables are incomplete; in checked studies, under half of the missing clones stem from an unresolved V gene, and the remainder is unexplained. For this sample the table gives more than 50,000 clones, of which 70% to 85% were detected only once. In total, the top ten clones hold roughly 1.5% of the sample.

Cut back by 5 bases and 0 bases, the V and J ends lie 8 bases apart. From cysteine to phenylalanine, the CDR3 is 14 amino acids long. The read is trimmed to its CDR3 DNA, 42 bases read in frame from base 1. Based on the germline V gene, the CDR1 and CDR2 sequences are SGHRS and YFSETQ. The chain was built from TRBV5-1 and TRBJ2-2; the D gene is unclear. Material: CD4+ or CD8+ T cells sorted from blood, obtained in a trial of the OX40 agonist ivuxolimab. This receptor was obtained from an adult with an advanced solid tumor such as melanoma, head and neck, liver or kidney cancer. The CDR3 reads CASRPRPNTGELFF. The nucleotide sequence is given as TGCGCCAGCAGACCCCGACCGAACACCGGGGAGCTGTTTTTT. The full variable domain, with segments outside the CDR3 supplied by the reference TRBV5-1 and TRBJ2-2 proteins, appears as KAGVTQTPRYLIKTRGQQVTLSCSPISGHRSVSWYQQTPGQGLQFLFEYFSETQRNKGNFPGRFSGRQFSNSRSEMNVSTLELGDSALYLCASRPRPNTGELFFGEGSRLTVL.